This TCR beta chain came from a study of T-cell memory formation after mild COVID-19. Study at large: The study found TCR clusters largely donor specific. Study-level results: Day 15 to 85 contracting clones showed balanced CD4/CD8; later expanders leaned CD4+. Several responding clones turned up in pre-infection memory, indicating that cross-reactive memory may have taken part. CD4+ contracting clones were mainly CM and EM; CD8+ ones, EMRA.

The germline gives CDR1 SGHVS, CDR2 FQNEAQ. The CDR3 runs to 17 residues. Trimming removed 5 bases from V and 2 bases from J, with 22 bases in between. Turning to this clonotype: The antigen remains unidentified.

TCRdb called the 5' RACE reads again in MiXCR, with one record for every CDR3 protein. Of roughly 500,000 distinct CDR3 sequences listed, roughly 20% are singletons. The chain joins TRBV7-8 to TRBJ2-7, with D unclear. The clonotype originates from an adult woman who had mild COVID-19 (a few samples of this study predate the infection). Cell type and time point are not known. Sequencing was done on a sample of PBMCs or a T cell subset sorted from them (not recorded which). CDR3 loop: CASSMGVYGEGTYEQYF. The CDR3 DNA follows: TGTGCCAGCAGCATGGGTGTTTATGGCGAAGGGACCTACGAGCAGTACTTC.